This T cell receptor (beta chain) was captured in a study of blood T cell repertoires in COVID-19 (dated by TCRdb to the early 2020s). In terms of the full investigation: Samples covering the acute and convalescent phases of COVID-19 were provided by collaborators in the United States, Italy and Spain. The prospective study material was composed of cDNA or gDNA derived from T cells, B-cell-depleted T cells, or PBMCs. The dataset comprised deeply sampled blood TCRbeta repertoires from subjects exposed to, actively infected with, or recovered from COVID-19. The repertoires were made available in a free public database intended to serve as a resource for research on the immune response to SARS-CoV-2. Samples were obtained from the ongoing ImmuneRACE study (first 160 participants) and from 1,254 subjects provided by 6 global collaborators. A de-identified subject ID, COVID-19 status, age in years and sex were almost always included in the sample metadata. Where available, HLA class I and class II types were taken from metadata supplied by the sample provider and were not determined by assay-based typing.

Collaborating institutions collected whole blood in K2EDTA tubes following their own protocols. Collaborator samples were shipped for TCRbeta analysis as frozen whole blood, isolated PBMCs, or DNA extracted from either sample type. Turning to this clone: The target of this receptor is not known. The sample holds no much larger clone one base away, and base qualities are not on file.

The study at large found these results: How much clinical and demographic metadata was included differed by source and by participant, and the metadata was provided uncurated.

From V the trimming removes 0 bases and from J it removes 7 bases, while the gene matches leave 5 bases of the junction unaccounted for. As encoded in the germline V gene (reference sequence), CDR1 is LNHDA while CDR2 is SQIVND. Reading from cysteine to phenylalanine, the CDR3 counts 14 amino acids. Just CDR3 DNA is preserved here, 42 bases in frame from base 1. TCRbeta CDR3 regions were amplified from genomic DNA by means of the immunoSEQ Assay, a bias-controlled multiplex PCR. Processing in the source paper ran as follows. The number of nucleated cells in each sample was estimated by amplification of reference gene primers within the assay. Sequence reads were collapsed and filtered to measure the absolute abundance of every unique TCRbeta CDR3 rearrangement. For each sample, productive Simpson clonality was calculated by taking the square root of Simpson's diversity index across productive rearrangements. TCRdb obtained this table from immuneACCESS and retained in-frame rearrangements with V and J assigned. These tables miss some clones; where compared with another copy, unresolved V genes account for less than half of the shortfall, and the remainder is unexplained. V and J calls and clone size are copied from that table; D and trimming were computed from the DNA. The sample yields approximately 240,000 clones; roughly three quarters were counted once. The leading ten clones occupy approximately 4% of the sample.

Here the chain combines TRBV19 and TRBJ2-5, with 7 bases aligning to TRBD1. The specimen was peripheral blood. The origin of this receptor is a woman aged 40 to 49 with active or convalescent COVID-19. The DNA sequence reads TGTGCCAGTAGTATAGATTGGACAGGACGGACCCAGTACTTC. Its product reads: CASSIDWTGRTQYF.